This TCR beta chain derives from a study of blood T cell repertoires in COVID-19. Assay used: immunoSEQ multiplex PCR; TCRdb lists only in-frame clones, some missing. The sample contains about 240,000 clones, about four fifths of which appear only once. V shed 4 bases and J 6 bases; nucleotides not matched to a gene: 5. CDR3 length: 13 amino acids. Germline V gene sequence: CDR1 SQVTM, CDR2 ANQGSEA. V usage is TRBV29-1 and J usage is TRBJ2-1; TRBD2 agrees at 8 bases. Source material: peripheral blood. This receptor was taken from a woman aged 80 or over with acute or convalescent COVID-19. The CDR3 coding sequence is TGCAGCGTTGCTGCGGGGGGCCCCAATGAGCAGTTCTTC. Translating it yields CSVAAGGPNEQFF.